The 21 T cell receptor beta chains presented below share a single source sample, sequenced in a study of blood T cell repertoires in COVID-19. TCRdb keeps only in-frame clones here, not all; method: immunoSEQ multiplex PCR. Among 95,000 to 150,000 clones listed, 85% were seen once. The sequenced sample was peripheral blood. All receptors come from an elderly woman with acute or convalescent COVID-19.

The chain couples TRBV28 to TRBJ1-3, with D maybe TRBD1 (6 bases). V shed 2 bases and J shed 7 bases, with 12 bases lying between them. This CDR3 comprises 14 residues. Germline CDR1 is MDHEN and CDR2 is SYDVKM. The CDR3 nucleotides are TGTGCCAGCAGTTTAGGGGGGGGCCTGAACACCATATATTTT. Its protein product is CASSLGGGLNTIYF. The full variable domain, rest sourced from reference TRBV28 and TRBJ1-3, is DVKVTQSSRYLVKRTGEKVFLECVQDMDHENMFWYRQDPGLGLRLIYFSYDVKMKEKGDIPEGYSVSREKKERFSLILESASTNQTSMYLCASSLGGGLNTIYFGEGSWLTVV.

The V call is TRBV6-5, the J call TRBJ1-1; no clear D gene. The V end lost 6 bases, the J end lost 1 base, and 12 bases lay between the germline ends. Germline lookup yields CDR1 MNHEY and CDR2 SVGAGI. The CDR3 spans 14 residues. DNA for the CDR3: TGTGCCAGCAGGCCGTTCTCGCGGAACACTGAAGCTTTCTTT. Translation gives CASRPFSRNTEAFF.

This CDR3 reads CASSGLGLDEAFF. DNA for the CDR3: TGTGCCAGCAGCGGTCTGGGCCTGGATGAAGCTTTCTTT. The genes are TRBV14 and TRBJ1-1; no firm D call. Trimming stripped 5 bases from V and 7 bases from J, with 14 bases between. The germline V gene encodes CDR1 SGHDN and CDR2 FVKESK. The CDR3 is 13 residues long.

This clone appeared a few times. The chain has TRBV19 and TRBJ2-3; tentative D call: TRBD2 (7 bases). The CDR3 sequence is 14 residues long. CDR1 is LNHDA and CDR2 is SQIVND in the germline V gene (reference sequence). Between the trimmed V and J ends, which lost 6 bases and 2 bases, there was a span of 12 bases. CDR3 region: CASRGGQPTDTQYF. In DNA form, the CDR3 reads TGTGCCAGTAGGGGGGGGCAGCCCACAGATACGCAGTATTTT.

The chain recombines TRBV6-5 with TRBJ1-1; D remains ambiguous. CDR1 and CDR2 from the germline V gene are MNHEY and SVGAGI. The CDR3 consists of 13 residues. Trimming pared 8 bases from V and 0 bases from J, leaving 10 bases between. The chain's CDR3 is CASGGRMNTEAFF. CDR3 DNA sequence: TGTGCCAGCGGAGGAAGGATGAACACTGAAGCTTTCTTT.

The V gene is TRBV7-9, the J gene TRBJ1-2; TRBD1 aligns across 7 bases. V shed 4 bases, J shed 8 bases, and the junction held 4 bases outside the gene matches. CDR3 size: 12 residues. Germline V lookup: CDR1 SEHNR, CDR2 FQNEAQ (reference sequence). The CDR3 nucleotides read TGTGCCAGCAGCTATCAGGGGGGCGGCTACACCTTC. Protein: CASSYQGGGYTF. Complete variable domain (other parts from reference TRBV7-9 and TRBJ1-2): DTGVSQNPRHKITKRGQNVTFRCDPISEHNRLYWYRQTLGQGPEFLTYFQNEAQLEKSRLLSDRFSAERPKGSFSTLEIQRTEQGDSAMYLCASSYQGGGYTFGSGTRLTVV.

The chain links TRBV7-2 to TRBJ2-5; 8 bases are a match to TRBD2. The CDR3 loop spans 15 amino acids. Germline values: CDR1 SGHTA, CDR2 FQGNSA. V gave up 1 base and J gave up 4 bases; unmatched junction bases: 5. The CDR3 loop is CASSLGGLAGETQYF. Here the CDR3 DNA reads TGTGCCAGCAGCTTAGGGGGTCTAGCGGGAGAGACCCAGTACTTC. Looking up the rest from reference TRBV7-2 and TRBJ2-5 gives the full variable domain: GAGVSQSPSNKVTEKGKDVELRCDPISGHTALYWYRQSLGQGLEFLIYFQGNSAPDKSGLPSDRFSAERTGGSVSTLTIQRTQQEDSAVYLCASSLGGLAGETQYFGPGTRLLVL.

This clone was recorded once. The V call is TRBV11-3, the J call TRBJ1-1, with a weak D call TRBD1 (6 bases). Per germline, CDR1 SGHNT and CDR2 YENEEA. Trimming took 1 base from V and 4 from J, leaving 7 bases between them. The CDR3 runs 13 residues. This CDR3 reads CASSLVGGTEAFF. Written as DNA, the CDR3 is TGTGCCAGCAGCTTAGTAGGGGGCACTGAAGCTTTCTTT.

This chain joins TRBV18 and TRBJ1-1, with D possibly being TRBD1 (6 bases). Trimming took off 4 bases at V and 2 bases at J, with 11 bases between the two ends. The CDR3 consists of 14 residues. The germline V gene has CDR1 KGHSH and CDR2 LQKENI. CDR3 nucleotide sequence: TGTGCCAGCTCACTAGGACAGCCCAACACTGAAGCTTTCTTT. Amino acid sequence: CASSLGQPNTEAFF.

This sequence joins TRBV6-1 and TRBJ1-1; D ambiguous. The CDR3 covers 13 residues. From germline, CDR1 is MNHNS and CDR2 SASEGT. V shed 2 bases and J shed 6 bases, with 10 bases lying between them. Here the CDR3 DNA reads TGTGCCAGCAGTGAAACCCTAGCATCTGAAGCTTTCTTT. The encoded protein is CASSETLASEAFF.

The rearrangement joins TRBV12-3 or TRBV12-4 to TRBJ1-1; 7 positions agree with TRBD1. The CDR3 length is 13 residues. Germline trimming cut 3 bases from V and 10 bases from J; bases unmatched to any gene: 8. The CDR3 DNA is TGTGCCAGCAGTTTCGGGACAGCATTGGGAGCTTTCTTT. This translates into CASSFGTALGAFF.

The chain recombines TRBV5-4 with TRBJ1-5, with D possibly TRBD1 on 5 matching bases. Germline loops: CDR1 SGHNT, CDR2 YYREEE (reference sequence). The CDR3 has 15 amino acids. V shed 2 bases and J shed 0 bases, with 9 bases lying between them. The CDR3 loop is CASSFQGYSNQPQHF. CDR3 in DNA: TGTGCCAGCAGCTTCCAGGGCTATAGCAATCAGCCCCAGCATTTT. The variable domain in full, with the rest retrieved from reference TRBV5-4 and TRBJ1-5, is ETGVTQSPTHLIKTRGQQVTLRCSSQSGHNTVSWYQQALGQGPQFIFQYYREEENGRGNFPPRFSGLQFPNYSSELNVNALELDDSALYLCASSFQGYSNQPQHFGDGTRLSIL.

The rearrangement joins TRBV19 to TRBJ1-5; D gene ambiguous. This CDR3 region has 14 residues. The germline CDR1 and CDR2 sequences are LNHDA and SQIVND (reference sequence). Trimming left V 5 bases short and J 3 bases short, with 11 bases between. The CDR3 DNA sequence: TGTGCCAGTAGTGCCGGAGAAGTCAATCAGCCCCAGCATTTT. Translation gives CASSAGEVNQPQHF.

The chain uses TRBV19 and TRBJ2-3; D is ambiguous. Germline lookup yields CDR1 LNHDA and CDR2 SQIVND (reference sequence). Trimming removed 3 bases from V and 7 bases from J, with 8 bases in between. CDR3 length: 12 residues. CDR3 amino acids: CASSMTENTQYF. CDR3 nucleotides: TGTGCCAGTAGTATGACTGAAAATACGCAGTATTTT.

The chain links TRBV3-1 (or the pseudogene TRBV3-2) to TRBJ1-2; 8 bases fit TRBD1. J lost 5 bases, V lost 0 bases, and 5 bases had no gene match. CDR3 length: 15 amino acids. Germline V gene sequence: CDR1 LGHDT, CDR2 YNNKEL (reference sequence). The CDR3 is CASSQDRDRRYGYTF. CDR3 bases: TGTGCCAGCAGCCAAGATAGGGACAGGAGATATGGCTACACCTTC.

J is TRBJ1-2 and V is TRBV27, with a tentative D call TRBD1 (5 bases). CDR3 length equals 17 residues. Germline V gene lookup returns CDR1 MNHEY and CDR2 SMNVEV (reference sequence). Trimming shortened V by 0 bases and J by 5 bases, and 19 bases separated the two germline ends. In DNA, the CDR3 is TGTGCCAGCAGTTTATCACCCTCGGGGGGAGGGCAGTATGGCTACACCTTC. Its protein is CASSLSPSGGGQYGYTF.

The CDR3 loop reads CASSGGGLDETQYF. The CDR3 region has the DNA TGTGCCAGCAGCGGCGGGGGCCTAGACGAGACCCAGTACTTC. The chain carries TRBV9 and TRBJ2-5; D is possibly TRBD2 (7 bases). There are 14 residues in the CDR3. Trimming took off 3 bases at V and 5 bases at J, with 14 bases between the two ends. Germline V gene sequence: CDR1 SGDLS, CDR2 YYNGEE.

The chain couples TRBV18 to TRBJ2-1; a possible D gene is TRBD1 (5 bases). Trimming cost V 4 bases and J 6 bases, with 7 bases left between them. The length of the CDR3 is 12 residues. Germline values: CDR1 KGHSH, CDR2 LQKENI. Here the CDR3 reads CASSHRLNEQFF. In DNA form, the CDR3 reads TGTGCCAGCTCACACAGGCTCAATGAGCAGTTCTTC.

The CDR3 region has the DNA TGTGCCAGCTCACCGTCAGGGGTAACTAATGAAAAACTGTTTTTT. Protein: CASSPSGVTNEKLFF. This chain uses TRBV18 with TRBJ1-4; weak D call: TRBD1 (6 bases). Trimming left V 3 bases short and J 1 base short, with 9 bases between. The CDR3 sequence is 15 residues long. Germline loops: CDR1 KGHSH, CDR2 LQKENI. The full variable domain, completed using reference TRBV18 and TRBJ1-4, is NAGVMQNPRHLVRRRGQEARLRCSPMKGHSHVYWYRQLPEEGLKFMVYLQKENIIDESGMPKERFSAEFPKEGPSILRIQQVVRGDSAAYFCASSPSGVTNEKLFFGSGTQLSVL.

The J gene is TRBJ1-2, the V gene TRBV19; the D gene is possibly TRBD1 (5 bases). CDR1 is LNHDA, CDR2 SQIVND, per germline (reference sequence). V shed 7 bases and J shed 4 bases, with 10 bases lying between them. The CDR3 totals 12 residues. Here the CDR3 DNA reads TGTGCCAGTACTCTCACAGGCTATGGCTACACCTTC. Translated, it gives CASTLTGYGYTF. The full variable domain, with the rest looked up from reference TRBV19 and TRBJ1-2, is DGGITQSPKYLFRKEGQNVTLSCEQNLNHDAMYWYRQDPGQGLRLIYYSQIVNDFQKGDIAEGYSVSREKKESFPLTVTSAQKNPTAFYLCASTLTGYGYTFGSGTRLTVV.

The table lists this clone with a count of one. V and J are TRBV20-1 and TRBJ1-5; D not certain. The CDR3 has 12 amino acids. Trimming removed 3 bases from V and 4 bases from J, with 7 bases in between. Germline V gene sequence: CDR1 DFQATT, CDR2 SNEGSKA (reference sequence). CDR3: CSASNGNQPQHF. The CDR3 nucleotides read TGCAGTGCTAGTAACGGGAATCAGCCCCAGCATTTT.